The entry below describes one T cell receptor (beta chain). Its target is unknown. The junction and the germline gene differ at one end; a read error may be behind it. The data were taken from a study of cytomegalovirus exposure and HLA in healthy donors. Overall study: Assignment to the Caucasian-associated ancestry cluster applied to less than 85% of the approximately 420 genotyped donors. Overall study findings and caveats: Earlier analysis found most TCR beta V segments productive about 90% or about 30% of the time. Using the classifier, cytomegalovirus status was reportedly diagnosed with high specificity and sensitivity.

This PCR relied on a set of 60 Vbeta primers and 13 Jbeta primers. The method was immunoSEQ multiplex PCR; TCRdb's version includes in-frame clones alone and lacks a portion of them. The profile shows 150,000 or so clones, about 75% of them singletons. Germline CDR1 SEHNR, CDR2 FQNEAQ (reference sequence). The CDR3 is made up of 16 amino acids. Material: PBMCs. This chain joins TRBV7-9 and TRBJ2-1; TRBD2 aligns across 9 bases. The TCR sequence derives from a male donor in good health and CMV-seronegative. The CDR3 spells CASRRAGGTSHNEQFF. The CDR3, as DNA: TGTGCCAGCAGACGAGCGGGAGGAACCTCCCACAATGAGCAGTTCTTC. Full variable domain (missing parts from reference TRBV7-9 and TRBJ2-1): DTGVSQNPRHKITKRGQNVTFRCDPISEHNRLYWYRQTLGQGPEFLTYFQNEAQLEKSRLLSDRFSAERPKGSFSTLEIQRTEQGDSAMYLCASRRAGGTSHNEQFFGPGTRLTVL.